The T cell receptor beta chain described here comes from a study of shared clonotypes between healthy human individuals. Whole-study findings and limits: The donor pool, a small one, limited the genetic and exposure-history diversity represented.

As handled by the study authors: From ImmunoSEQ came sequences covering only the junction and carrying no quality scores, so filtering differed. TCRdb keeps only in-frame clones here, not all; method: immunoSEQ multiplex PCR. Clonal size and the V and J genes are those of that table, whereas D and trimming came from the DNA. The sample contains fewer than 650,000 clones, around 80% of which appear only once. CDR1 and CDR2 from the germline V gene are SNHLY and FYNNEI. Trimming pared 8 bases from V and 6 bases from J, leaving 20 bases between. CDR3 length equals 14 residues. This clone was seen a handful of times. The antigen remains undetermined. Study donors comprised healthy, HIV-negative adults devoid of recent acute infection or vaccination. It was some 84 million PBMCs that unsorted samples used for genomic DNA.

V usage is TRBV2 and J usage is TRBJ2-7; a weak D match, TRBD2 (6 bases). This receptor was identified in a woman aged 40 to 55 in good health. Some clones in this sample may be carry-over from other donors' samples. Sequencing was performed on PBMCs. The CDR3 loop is CASADSGGRPEQYF. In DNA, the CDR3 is TGTGCCAGCGCAGACAGTGGAGGGCGACCCGAGCAGTACTTC. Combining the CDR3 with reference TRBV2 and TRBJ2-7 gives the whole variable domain EPEVTQTPSHQVTQMGQEVILRCVPISNHLYFYWYRQILGQKVEFLVSFYNNEISEKSEIFDDQFSVERPDGSNFTLKIRSTKLEDSAMYFCASADSGGRPEQYFGPGTRLTVT.